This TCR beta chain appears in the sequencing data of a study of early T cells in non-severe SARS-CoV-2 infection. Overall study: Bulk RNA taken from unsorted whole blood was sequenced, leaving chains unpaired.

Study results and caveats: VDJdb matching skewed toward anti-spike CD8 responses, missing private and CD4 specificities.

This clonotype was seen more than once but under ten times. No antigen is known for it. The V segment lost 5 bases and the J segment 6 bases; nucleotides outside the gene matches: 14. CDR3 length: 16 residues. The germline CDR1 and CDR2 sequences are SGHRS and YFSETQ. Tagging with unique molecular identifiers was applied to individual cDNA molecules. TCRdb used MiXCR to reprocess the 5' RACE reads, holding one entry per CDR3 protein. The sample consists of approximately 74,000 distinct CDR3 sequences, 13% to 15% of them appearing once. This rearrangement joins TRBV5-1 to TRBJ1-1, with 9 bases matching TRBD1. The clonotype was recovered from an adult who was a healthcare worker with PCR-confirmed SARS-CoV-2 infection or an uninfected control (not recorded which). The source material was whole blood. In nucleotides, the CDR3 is TGCGCCAGCAGGTCACAGGGGGCGCGCGGTTTGGCTGAAGCTTTCTTT. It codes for CASRSQGARGLAEAFF.